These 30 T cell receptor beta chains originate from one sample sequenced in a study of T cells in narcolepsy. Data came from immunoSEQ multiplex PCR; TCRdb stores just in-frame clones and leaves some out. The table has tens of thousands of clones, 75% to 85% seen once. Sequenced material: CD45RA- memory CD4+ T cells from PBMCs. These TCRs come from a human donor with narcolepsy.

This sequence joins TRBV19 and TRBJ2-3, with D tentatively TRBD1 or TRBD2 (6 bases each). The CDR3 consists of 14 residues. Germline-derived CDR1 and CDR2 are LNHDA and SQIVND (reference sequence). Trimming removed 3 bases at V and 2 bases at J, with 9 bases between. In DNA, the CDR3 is TGTGCCAGTAGTATCCGGGGGCTCACAGATACGCAGTATTTT. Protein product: CASSIRGLTDTQYF.

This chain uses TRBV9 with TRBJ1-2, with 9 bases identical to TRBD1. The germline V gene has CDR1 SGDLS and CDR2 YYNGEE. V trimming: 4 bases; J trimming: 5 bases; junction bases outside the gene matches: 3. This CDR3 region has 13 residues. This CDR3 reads CASSRGQGYGYTF. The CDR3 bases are TGTGCCAGCAGCCGGGGACAGGGTTATGGCTACACCTTC.

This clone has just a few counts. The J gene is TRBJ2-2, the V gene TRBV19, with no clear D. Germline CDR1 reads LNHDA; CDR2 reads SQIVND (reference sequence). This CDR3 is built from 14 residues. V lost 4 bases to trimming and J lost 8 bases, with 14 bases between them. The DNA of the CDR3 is TGTGCCAGTAGTAGTTCCCATCACTCGGGGGAGCTGTTTTTT. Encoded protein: CASSSSHHSGELFF. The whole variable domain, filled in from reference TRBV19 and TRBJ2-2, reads DGGITQSPKYLFRKEGQNVTLSCEQNLNHDAMYWYRQDPGQGLRLIYYSQIVNDFQKGDIAEGYSVSREKKESFPLTVTSAQKNPTAFYLCASSSSHHSGELFFGEGSRLTVL.

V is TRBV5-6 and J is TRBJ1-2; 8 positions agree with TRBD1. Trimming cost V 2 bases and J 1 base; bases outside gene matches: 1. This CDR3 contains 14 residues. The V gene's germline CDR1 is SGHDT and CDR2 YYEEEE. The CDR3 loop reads CASSLQGVNYGYTF. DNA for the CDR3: TGTGCCAGCAGCTTACAGGGGGTTAACTATGGCTACACCTTC. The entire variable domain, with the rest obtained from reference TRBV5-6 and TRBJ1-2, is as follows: DAGVTQSPTHLIKTRGQQVTLRCSPKSGHDTVSWYQQALGQGPQFIFQYYEEEERQRGNFPDRFSGHQFPNYSSELNVNALLLGDSALYLCASSLQGVNYGYTFGSGTRLTVV.

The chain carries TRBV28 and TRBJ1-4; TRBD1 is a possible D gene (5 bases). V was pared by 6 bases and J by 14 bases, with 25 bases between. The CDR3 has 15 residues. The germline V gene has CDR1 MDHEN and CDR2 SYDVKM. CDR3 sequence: CASSAITRDLGRLFF. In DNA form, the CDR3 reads TGTGCCAGCAGCGCCATTACTAGGGACCTAGGACGTCTGTTTTTT.

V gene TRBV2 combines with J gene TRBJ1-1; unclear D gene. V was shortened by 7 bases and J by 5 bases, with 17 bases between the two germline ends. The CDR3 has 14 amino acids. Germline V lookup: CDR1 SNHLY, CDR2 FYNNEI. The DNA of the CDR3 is TGTGCCAGCACCCCGAGTGAGGGAGAGACTGAAGCTTTCTTT. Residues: CASTPSEGETEAFF.

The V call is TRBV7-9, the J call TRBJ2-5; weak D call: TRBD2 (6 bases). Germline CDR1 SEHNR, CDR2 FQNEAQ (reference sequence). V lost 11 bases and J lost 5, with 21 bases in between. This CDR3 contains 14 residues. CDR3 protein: CAGRDSQFDETQYF. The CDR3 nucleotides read TGTGCCGGTAGGGACTCCCAGTTTGACGAGACCCAGTACTTC.

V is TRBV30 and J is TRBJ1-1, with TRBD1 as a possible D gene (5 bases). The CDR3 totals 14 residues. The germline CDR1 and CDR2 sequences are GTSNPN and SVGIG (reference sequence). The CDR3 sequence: CAQHGWGGNTEAFF. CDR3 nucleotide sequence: TGTGCTCAACATGGCTGGGGGGGGAACACTGAAGCTTTCTTT.

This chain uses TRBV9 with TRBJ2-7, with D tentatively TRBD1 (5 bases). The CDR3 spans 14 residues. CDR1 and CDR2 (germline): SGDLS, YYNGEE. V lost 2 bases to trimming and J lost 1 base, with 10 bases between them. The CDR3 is CASSVAGKSYEQYF. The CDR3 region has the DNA TGTGCCAGCAGCGTCGCAGGGAAGTCCTACGAGCAGTACTTC.

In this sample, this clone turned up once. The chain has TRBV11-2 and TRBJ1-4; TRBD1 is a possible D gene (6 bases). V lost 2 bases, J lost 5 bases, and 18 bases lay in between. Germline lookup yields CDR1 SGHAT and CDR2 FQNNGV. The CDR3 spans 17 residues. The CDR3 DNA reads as TGTGCCAGCAGCTTAAAGAACCCCGGGACAATAAATGAAAAACTGTTTTTT. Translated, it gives CASSLKNPGTINEKLFF.

CDR3 in amino acids: CASSSPEQGGYEQYF. The CDR3 DNA follows: TGTGCCAGCAGTTCCCCCGAACAGGGAGGGTACGAGCAGTACTTC. The chain couples TRBV6-6 to TRBJ2-7; D possibly corresponds to TRBD2 (7 bases). Per the germline V gene, CDR1 is MNHNY and CDR2 is SVGAGI (reference sequence). Trimming left V 4 bases short and J 4 bases short, with 17 bases between. CDR3 length equals 15 residues.

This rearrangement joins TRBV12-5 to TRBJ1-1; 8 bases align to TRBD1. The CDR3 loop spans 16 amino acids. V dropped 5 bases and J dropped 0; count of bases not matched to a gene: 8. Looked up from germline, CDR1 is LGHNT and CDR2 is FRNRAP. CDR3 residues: CASGPGQGKMNTEAFF. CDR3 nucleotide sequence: TGTGCTAGTGGTCCCGGACAGGGAAAAATGAACACTGAAGCTTTCTTT.

The DNA of the CDR3 is TGTGCCAGCAGTGATACGGGAGGTCTAAGGAATGAGCAGTTCTTC. Its translation: CASSDTGGLRNEQFF. V and J are TRBV27 and TRBJ2-1; 7 bases line up with TRBD2. The CDR3 runs 15 residues. V shed 5 bases, J shed 7 bases, and the junction held 11 bases outside the gene matches. Germline assignment: CDR1 MNHEY and CDR2 SMNVEV (reference sequence).

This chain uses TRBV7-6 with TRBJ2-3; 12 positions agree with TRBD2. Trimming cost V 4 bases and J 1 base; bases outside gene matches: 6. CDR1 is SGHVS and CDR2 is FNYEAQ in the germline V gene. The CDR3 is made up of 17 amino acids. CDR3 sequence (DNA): TGTGCCAGCAGCTCTTCGACTAGCGGGAGTGGCACAGATACGCAGTATTTT. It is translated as CASSSSTSGSGTDTQYF.

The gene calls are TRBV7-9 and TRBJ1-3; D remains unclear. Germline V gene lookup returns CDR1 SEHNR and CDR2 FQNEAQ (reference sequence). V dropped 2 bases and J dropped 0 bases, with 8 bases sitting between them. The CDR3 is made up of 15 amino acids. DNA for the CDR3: TGTGCCAGCAGCTTAAGTGGGGACTCTGGAAACACCATATATTTT. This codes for CASSLSGDSGNTIYF.

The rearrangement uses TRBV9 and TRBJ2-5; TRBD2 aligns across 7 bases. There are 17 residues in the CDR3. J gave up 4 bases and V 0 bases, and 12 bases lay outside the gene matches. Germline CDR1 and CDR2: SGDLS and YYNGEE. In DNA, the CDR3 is TGTGCCAGCAGCGTAGGTTCAAGCGGGATCCTGGGAGAGACCCAGTACTTC. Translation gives CASSVGSSGILGETQYF.

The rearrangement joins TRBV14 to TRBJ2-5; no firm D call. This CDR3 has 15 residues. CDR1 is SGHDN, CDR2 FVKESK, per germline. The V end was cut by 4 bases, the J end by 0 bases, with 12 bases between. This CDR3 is CASSPLGDYQETQYF. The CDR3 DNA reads TGTGCCAGCAGCCCACTGGGCGACTACCAAGAGACCCAGTACTTC.

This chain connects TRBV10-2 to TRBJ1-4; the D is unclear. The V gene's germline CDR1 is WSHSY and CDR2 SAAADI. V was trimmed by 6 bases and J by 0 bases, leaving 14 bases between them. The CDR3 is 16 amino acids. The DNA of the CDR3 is TGCGCCAGCAGACGGGATAGGGCCCCAACTAATGAAAAACTGTTTTTT. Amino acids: CASRRDRAPTNEKLFF.

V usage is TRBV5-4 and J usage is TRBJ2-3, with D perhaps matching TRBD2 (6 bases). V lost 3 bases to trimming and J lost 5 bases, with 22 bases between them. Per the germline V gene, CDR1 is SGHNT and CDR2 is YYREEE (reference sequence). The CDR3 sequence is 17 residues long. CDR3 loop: CASSSGGYGAGLDTQYF. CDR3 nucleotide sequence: TGTGCCAGCAGCTCCGGGGGATACGGGGCCGGATTAGATACGCAGTATTTT.

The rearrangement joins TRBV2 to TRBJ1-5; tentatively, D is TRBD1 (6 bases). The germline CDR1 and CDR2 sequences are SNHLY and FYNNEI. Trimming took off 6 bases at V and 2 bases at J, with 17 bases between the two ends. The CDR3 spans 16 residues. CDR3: CASSPLGGYGNQPQHF. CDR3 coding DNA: TGTGCCAGCAGCCCACTGGGGGGCTATGGCAATCAGCCCCAGCATTTT.

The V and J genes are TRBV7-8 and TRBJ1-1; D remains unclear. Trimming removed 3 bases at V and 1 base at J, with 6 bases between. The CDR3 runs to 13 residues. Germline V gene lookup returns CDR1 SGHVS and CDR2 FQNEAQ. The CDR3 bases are TGTGCCAGCAGCTTTAACAGGAACACTGAAGCTTTCTTT. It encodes CASSFNRNTEAFF. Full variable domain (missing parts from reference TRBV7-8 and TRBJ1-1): GAGVSQSPRYKVAKRGQDVALRCDPISGHVSLFWYQQALGQGPEFLTYFQNEAQLDKSGLPSDRFFAERPEGSVSTLKIQRTQQEDSAVYLCASSFNRNTEAFFGQGTRLTVV.

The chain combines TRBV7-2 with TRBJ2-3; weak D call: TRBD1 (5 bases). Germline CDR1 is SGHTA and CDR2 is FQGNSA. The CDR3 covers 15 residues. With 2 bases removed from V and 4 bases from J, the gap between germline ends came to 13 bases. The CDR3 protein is CASSLFLQGSDTQYF. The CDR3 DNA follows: TGTGCCAGCAGCTTATTCCTTCAGGGTTCAGATACGCAGTATTTT.

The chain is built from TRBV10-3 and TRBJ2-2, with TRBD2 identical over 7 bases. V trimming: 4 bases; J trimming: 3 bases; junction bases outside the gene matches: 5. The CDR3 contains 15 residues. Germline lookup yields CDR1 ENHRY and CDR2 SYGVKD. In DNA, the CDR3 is TGTGCCATCAGTGTACGGCTAGCGGACACCGGGGAGCTGTTTTTT. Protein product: CAISVRLADTGELFF.

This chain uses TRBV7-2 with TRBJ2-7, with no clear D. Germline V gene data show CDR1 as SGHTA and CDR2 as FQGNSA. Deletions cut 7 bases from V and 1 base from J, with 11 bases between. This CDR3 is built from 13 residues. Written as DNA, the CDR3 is TGTGCCAGCACTCTGGACGGATCCTACGAGCAGTACTTC. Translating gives CASTLDGSYEQYF.

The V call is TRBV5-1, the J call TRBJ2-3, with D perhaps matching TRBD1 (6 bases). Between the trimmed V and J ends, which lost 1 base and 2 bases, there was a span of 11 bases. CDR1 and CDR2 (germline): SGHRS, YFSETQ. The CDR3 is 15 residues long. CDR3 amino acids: CASSLYQGTTDTQYF. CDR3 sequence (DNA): TGCGCCAGCAGCTTGTATCAGGGGACCACAGATACGCAGTATTTT.

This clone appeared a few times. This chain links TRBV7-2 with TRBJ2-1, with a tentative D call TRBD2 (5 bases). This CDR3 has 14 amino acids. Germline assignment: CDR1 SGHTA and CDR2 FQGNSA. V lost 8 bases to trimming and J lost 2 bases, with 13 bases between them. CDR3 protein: CASSERRAYNEQFF. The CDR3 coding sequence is TGTGCCAGCTCGGAGCGGAGAGCCTACAATGAGCAGTTCTTC.

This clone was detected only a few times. This CDR3 is CASRRGGPGRGANVLTF. For the CDR3, the DNA is TGTGCCAGCAGGCGGGGGGGGCCGGGACGTGGGGCCAACGTCCTGACTTTC. This chain links TRBV27 with TRBJ2-6; 9 bases are shared with TRBD2. Germline CDR1 and CDR2: MNHEY and SMNVEV (reference sequence). The V segment lost 6 bases and the J segment 3 bases; nucleotides outside the gene matches: 9. This CDR3 region has 17 residues.

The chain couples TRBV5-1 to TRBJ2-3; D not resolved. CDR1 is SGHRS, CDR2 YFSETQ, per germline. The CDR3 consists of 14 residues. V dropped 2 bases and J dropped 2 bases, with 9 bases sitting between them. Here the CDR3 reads CASSFERHTDTQYF. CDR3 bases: TGCGCCAGCAGCTTCGAAAGACACACAGATACGCAGTATTTT.

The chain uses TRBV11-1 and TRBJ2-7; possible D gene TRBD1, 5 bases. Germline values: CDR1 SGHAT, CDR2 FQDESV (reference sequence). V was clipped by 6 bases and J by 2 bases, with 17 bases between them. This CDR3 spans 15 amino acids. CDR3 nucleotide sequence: TGTGCCAGCAGTCAAGGGGAATACGTAACCTACGAGCAGTACTTC. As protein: CASSQGEYVTYEQYF.

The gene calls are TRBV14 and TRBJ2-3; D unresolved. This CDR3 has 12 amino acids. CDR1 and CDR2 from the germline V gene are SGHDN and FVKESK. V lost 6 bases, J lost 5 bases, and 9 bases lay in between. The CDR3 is CASSGWGDTQYF. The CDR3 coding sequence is TGTGCCAGCAGTGGCTGGGGAGATACGCAGTATTTT.